This T cell receptor beta chain comes out of a study of shared clonotypes between healthy human individuals. The overall study: For every donor, three CD4 naive, three CD4 memory, two CD8 naive and one CD8 memory plates were used.

As regards this clone: What it binds is unknown.

The authors' processing: Filtering differed, since immunoSEQ gave only junction sequences and no quality scores. Profiled with immunoSEQ multiplex PCR; TCRdb holds only in-frame clones, not every one. Clone size and V and J calls were adopted from that table, with D and trimming inferred from the DNA. Of around 620,000 clones listed, 90% to 95% are singletons. Overall study findings and caveats: The naive CD4 repertoires of a handful of donors were compared, and approximately 4.5% of clonotypes were shared.

Naive CD8 cells lacked CD45RO and underwent positive selection for CCR7, leaving out terminally differentiated effector memory CD45RA+ cells. V lost 0 bases and J lost 6, with 8 bases in between. CDR3 length equals 13 residues. Germline lookup yields CDR1 LGHNT and CDR2 FRNRAP. This receptor was taken from a woman in her twenties or thirties in good health. Sequencing used naive CD8+ T cells sorted from blood. The rearrangement uses TRBV12-5 and TRBJ1-1; D may be TRBD1 (5 bases). The CDR3 nucleotides read TGTGCTAGTGGTTTGGTAACGGGGGCTGAAGCTTTCTTT. The encoded protein is CASGLVTGAEAFF.